Included here is one TCR beta chain sequence, with context. These data originate in a study of T cell repertoires in ileal Crohn's disease. Data came from immunoSEQ multiplex PCR; TCRdb stores just in-frame clones and leaves some out. The table shows 30,000 to 35,000 clones, with about four fifths occurring only once. Losses at the gene ends were 3 bases for V and 6 bases for J; bases not matched to a gene: 3. Germline-derived CDR1 and CDR2 are SGHRS and YFSETQ. CDR3 size: 15 residues. Sequenced input: ileal tissue. The chain couples TRBV5-1 to TRBJ2-7; 16 bases agree with TRBD2. The TCR comes from an adult with Crohn's disease. The CDR3 spells CASSWGLAGGAEQYF. The CDR3, as DNA: TGCGCCAGCAGCTGGGGACTAGCGGGGGGGGCCGAGCAGTACTTC.